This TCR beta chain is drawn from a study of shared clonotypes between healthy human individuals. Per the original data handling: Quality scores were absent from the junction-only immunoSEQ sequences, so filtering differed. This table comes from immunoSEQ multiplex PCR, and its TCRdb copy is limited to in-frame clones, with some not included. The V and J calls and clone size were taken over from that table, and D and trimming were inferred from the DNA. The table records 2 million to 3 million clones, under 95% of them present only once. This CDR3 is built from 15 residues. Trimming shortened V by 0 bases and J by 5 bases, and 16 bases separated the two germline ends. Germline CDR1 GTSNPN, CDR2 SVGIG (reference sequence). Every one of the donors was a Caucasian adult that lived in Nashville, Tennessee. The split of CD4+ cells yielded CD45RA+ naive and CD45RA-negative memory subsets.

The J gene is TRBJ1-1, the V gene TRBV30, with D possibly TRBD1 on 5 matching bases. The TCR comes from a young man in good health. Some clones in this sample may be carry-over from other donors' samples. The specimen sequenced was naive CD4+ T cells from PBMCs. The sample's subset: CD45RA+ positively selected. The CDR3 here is CAWSVPAGLRTEAFF. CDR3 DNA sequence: TGTGCCTGGAGTGTCCCCGCAGGGCTCCGGACTGAAGCTTTCTTT.